This T cell receptor beta chain was retrieved from a study of blood T cell repertoires in COVID-19. At the level of the study: There were acute and convalescent COVID-19 samples, and they came from the United States, Italy and Spain. Sources were T cells, B-cell-depleted T cells, or PBMCs; the material itself was cDNA or gDNA.

V was clipped by 2 bases and J by 0 bases, with 14 bases between them. The germline V gene has CDR1 MNHEY and CDR2 SVGEGT. CDR3 size: 17 residues. Source study methods: Reference gene primers were amplified, and this amplification served to estimate nucleated cell counts. Clones were sequenced by immunoSEQ multiplex PCR, and TCRdb holds only the in-frame ones, with some missing. That table supplies the V and J calls and clone size; D and trimming were determined from the DNA. The sample carries about 150,000 clones, roughly 83% recorded once. Seattle's enrolled individuals joined amid active infection and were then monitored longitudinally.

This chain joins TRBV6-2 or TRBV6-3 and TRBJ1-5; weak D call: TRBD1 (5 bases). The sample taken for sequencing was peripheral blood. This sequence originates from a woman aged 70-85 years with COVID-19, enrolled during active disease. CDR3 protein: CASSYPPGHLSNQPQHF. The CDR3 DNA follows: TGTGCCAGCAGTTACCCTCCCGGACATCTTAGCAATCAGCCCCAGCATTTT.